This entry lists 15 T cell receptor beta chains sequenced from one sample in a study of shared clonotypes between healthy human individuals. The method was immunoSEQ multiplex PCR; TCRdb's version includes in-frame clones alone and lacks a portion of them. Of some 380,000 clones listed, about 96% were seen once; the top ten hold 0.32%. Sequencing was performed on memory CD8+ T cells sorted from blood. Subset denoted: CD45RO+ cells pooled with CCR7-negative TemRA cells. These receptors were collected from a man in his thirties or forties in good health.

The rearrangement uses TRBV10-3 and TRBJ2-1; D remains unclear. Deletions cut 6 bases from V and 9 bases from J, with 12 bases between. CDR1 is ENHRY, CDR2 SYGVKD, per germline. The CDR3 has 12 amino acids. CDR3 nucleotide sequence: TGTGCCATCAGCAAGCCACTCAGTGAGCAGTTCTTC. It yields the protein CAISKPLSEQFF.

The chain combines TRBV6-5 with TRBJ2-3; 7 nucleotides line up with TRBD2. The CDR3 is 15 amino acids. The J segment lost 8 bases and the V segment lost 9 bases, leaving 17 bases of the junction unmatched. The germline V gene encodes CDR1 MNHEY and CDR2 SVGAGI. CDR3 protein: CARMGRFMGRGTQYF. In nucleotides, the CDR3 is TGTGCCAGGATGGGCCGATTCATGGGGAGGGGTACGCAGTATTTT.

The gene calls are TRBV11-2 and TRBJ2-3; TRBD2 aligns across 8 bases. Germline CDR1 is SGHAT and CDR2 is FQNNGV. The CDR3 loop spans 15 amino acids. Unmatched junction bases numbered 7, after V lost 4 bases and J lost 4 bases. CDR3 DNA sequence: TGTGCCAGCAGCTGGACTAGCTACTCCGCAGATACGCAGTATTTT. It codes for CASSWTSYSADTQYF.

The chain employs TRBV5-4 and TRBJ1-2; no clear D gene. V was cut by 6 bases and J by 8 bases, with 14 bases left in between. The CDR3 runs 12 residues. Per germline, CDR1 SGHNT and CDR2 YYREEE (reference sequence). As DNA, the CDR3 is TGTGCCAGCACCAAATTAAAGGAAGGCTACACCTTC. Translated: CASTKLKEGYTF.

The chain employs TRBV9 and TRBJ2-3; 8 nucleotides align to TRBD2. CDR1 and CDR2 (germline): SGDLS, YYNGEE. The V segment lost 7 bases and the J segment 3 bases; nucleotides outside the gene matches: 13. The CDR3 runs to 16 residues. In DNA, the CDR3 is TGTGCCAGCGCAAGGGATAGCGGGGCCTGGACAGATACGCAGTATTTT. This encodes CASARDSGAWTDTQYF.

The J gene is TRBJ2-1, the V gene TRBV2; no clear D. Germline values: CDR1 SNHLY, CDR2 FYNNEI. The CDR3 contains 14 residues. V lost 8 bases and J lost 6, with 17 bases in between. Here the CDR3 reads CASWLANPPNEQFF. CDR3 DNA sequence: TGTGCCAGCTGGTTGGCGAACCCCCCCAATGAGCAGTTCTTC.

This clone has only one observation. The rearrangement links TRBV13 to TRBJ2-7; 9 positions agree with TRBD2. Germline CDR1 PRHDT, CDR2 FYEKMQ (reference sequence). V dropped 4 bases and J dropped 3; count of bases not matched to a gene: 7. This CDR3 region has 15 residues. CDR3 DNA sequence: TGTGCCAGCAGCTCGGGGGCTAGCGGGGTCTACGAGCAGTACTTC. Translated, it gives CASSSGASGVYEQYF.

V usage is TRBV1 and J usage is TRBJ2-1; the D call in the table, TRBD2, was not verified against the DNA. TRBV1 represents a pseudogene. This CDR3 has 18 residues. The CDR3 reads CTSSQRRISGIGALEQFF. The CDR3, as DNA: TGCACCAGCAGCCAAAGGAGGATTAGCGGGATAGGGGCGTTGGAGCAGTTCTTC.

CDR3 residues: CASSLNELRAKNIQYF. CDR3 bases: TGTGCCAGCAGCTTGAATGAACTTAGAGCCAAAAACATTCAGTACTTC. This chain joins TRBV5-6 and TRBJ2-4; the D is unclear. The germline V gene has CDR1 SGHDT and CDR2 YYEEEE. The V end lost 1 base, the J end lost 0 bases, and 11 bases lay between the germline ends. This CDR3 is built from 16 residues.

The chain joins TRBV28 to TRBJ2-7, with D unresolved. Germline values: CDR1 MDHEN, CDR2 SYDVKM. V was shortened by 3 bases and J by 0 bases, with 15 bases between the two germline ends. The CDR3 spans 16 residues. The CDR3 DNA reads TGTGCCAGCAGTTTTCTCCGGAGCGCCTACTCCTACGAGCAGTACTTC. Residues: CASSFLRSAYSYEQYF.

The chain is built from TRBV5-1 and TRBJ2-3; TRBD2 might be the D (6 bases). The CDR3 has 13 amino acids. CDR1 and CDR2 (germline): SGHRS, YFSETQ. Trimming removed 5 bases at V and 8 bases at J, with 15 bases between. CDR3 DNA sequence: TGCGCCAGCAGAAGTCGGGAGCGCGGTACGCAGTATTTT. Translated, it gives CASRSRERGTQYF.

This rearrangement joins TRBV5-1 to TRBJ2-5; 11 bases line up with TRBD1. V shed 4 bases and J 5 bases; nucleotides not matched to a gene: 7. The CDR3 totals 15 residues. The germline V gene encodes CDR1 SGHRS and CDR2 YFSETQ. CDR3 sequence (DNA): TGCGCCAGCAGCCCCTTGGACAGGGGGCGGGAGACCCAGTACTTC. This gives the protein CASSPLDRGRETQYF.

This chain joins TRBV2 and TRBJ2-2; the D call may be TRBD1 or TRBD2 (5 bases each). Trimming removed 8 bases at V and 2 bases at J, with 24 bases between. This CDR3 is built from 18 residues. Germline V gene sequence: CDR1 SNHLY, CDR2 FYNNEI. In DNA form, the CDR3 reads TGTGCCAGCTATGAGGGAGCCTGGGACCGGGGTAACACCGGGGAGCTGTTTTTT. This codes for CASYEGAWDRGNTGELFF. Full variable domain (remainder filled in from reference TRBV2 and TRBJ2-2): EPEVTQTPSHQVTQMGQEVILRCVPISNHLYFYWYRQILGQKVEFLVSFYNNEISEKSEIFDDQFSVERPDGSNFTLKIRSTKLEDSAMYFCASYEGAWDRGNTGELFFGEGSRLTVL.

The chain recombines TRBV5-8 with TRBJ2-7, with no clear D. V shed 1 base and J shed 2 bases, with 10 bases lying between them. Looked up from germline, CDR1 is SGHTS and CDR2 is YDEGEE. The CDR3 totals 14 residues. The CDR3: CASSLKQRAYEQYF. Written as DNA, the CDR3 is TGTGCCAGCAGCTTGAAACAAAGGGCCTACGAGCAGTACTTC.

The CDR3 protein is CASSPLGGSGSTYEQYF. The CDR3 DNA is TGTGCCAGCAGCCCGTTGGGAGGTAGCGGTTCAACCTACGAGCAGTACTTC. The genes are TRBV7-8 and TRBJ2-7; a possible D gene is TRBD2 (6 bases). The germline CDR1 and CDR2 sequences are SGHVS and FQNEAQ. The CDR3 loop spans 17 amino acids. Deletions cut 5 bases from V and 2 bases from J, with 22 bases between.